In this sample, the clone carrying this T cell receptor beta chain turned up a few times. Its target is not known. The sample belongs to a study of CD8 T cells in ankylosing spondylitis. Overall study results and limits: Significantly higher representation of disease-linked clones was reported for matched ankylosing spondylitis synovial fluid.

This CDR3 region has 12 residues. Trimming removed 3 bases from V and 8 bases from J, with 10 bases in between. TCRdb reprocessed the 5' RACE reads with MiXCR, giving one entry per CDR3 protein. This table holds hundreds of thousands of distinct CDR3 sequences, 20% found once. This clonotype was obtained from a male donor with ankylosing spondylitis or in good health (not recorded which). The source material was blood, either unsorted or a sorted T cell fraction (not recorded which). This chain joins TRBV12-3 or TRBV12-4 and TRBJ2-5; either TRBD1 or TRBD2 may fit D (5 bases each). The CDR3 bases are TGTGCCAGCAGTTTTCGTGGGGGTACCCAGTACTTC. Translating gives CASSFRGGTQYF.